The 30 T cell receptor beta chains given below trace back to one sample, sequenced in a study of T cells in women clearing cervical HPV infection. Some clones are missing from TCRdb's copy, which holds only in-frame ones; the method was immunoSEQ multiplex PCR. Its clone listing holds over 25,000 clones. Sequencing was performed on blood buffy coat. The receptors were gathered from a woman aged 18 to 75 with a cervical HPV16 infection that either progressed to CIN3+ or cleared (not recorded which).

Of note for this clone: The missing CDR3 end, 3 residues past where the read stops, is filled in from the germline J gene. The chain employs TRBV30 and TRBJ1-4; D may be TRBD1 (5 bases). The CDR3 spans 12 residues. The V gene's germline CDR1 is GTSNPN and CDR2 SVGIG (reference sequence). The CDR3 bases that were read are TGTGCCTGGAGAGGGACTGATTCACCA. This codes for CAWRGTDSP. The whole CDR3 sequence is CAWRGTDSPLFF.

A word on this clone: The read comes to an end 3 residues before the CDR3 does, leaving the germline J gene to fill in the end. This sequence joins TRBV6-1 and TRBJ2-7, with 7 bases that match TRBD1. Trimming cost V 1 base and J 3 bases; bases outside gene matches: 3. This CDR3 is 14 amino acids long. Germline V gene data show CDR1 as MNHNS and CDR2 as SASEGT. The covered CDR3 bases are TGTGCCAGCAGTGAAGACGGGACAGACTACGAG. Its protein product is CASSEDGTDYE. The entire CDR3 protein is CASSEDGTDYEQYF.

A note on this clone: The CDR3 is cut off 3 residues early in the read; its end comes from the germline J gene. This chain links TRBV5-6 with TRBJ1-1; 10 bases fit TRBD1. The CDR3 consists of 15 residues. Germline values: CDR1 SGHDT, CDR2 YYEEEE. Unmatched junction bases numbered 9, after V lost 4 bases and J lost 6 bases. The CDR3 reads CASSPGQGVRAEAFF. CDR3 DNA (partial): TGTGCCAGCAGCCCTGGACAGGGGGTACGGGCTGAA. Full variable domain (rest looked up from reference TRBV5-6 and TRBJ1-1): DAGVTQSPTHLIKTRGQQVTLRCSPKSGHDTVSWYQQALGQGPQFIFQYYEEEERQRGNFPDRFSGHQFPNYSSELNVNALLLGDSALYLCASSPGQGVRAEAFFGQGTRLTVV.

With regard to this clone: The read terminates 3 residues ahead of where the CDR3 ends, so the germline J gene completes it. This sequence joins TRBV19 and TRBJ2-7; 8 positions agree with TRBD1. The germline V gene has CDR1 LNHDA and CDR2 SQIVND (reference sequence). V shed 7 bases and J 1 base; nucleotides not matched to a gene: 6. The CDR3 length is 14 residues. The CDR3 bases that were read are TGTGCCAGTAATAGACAGGGGAGGTCCTACGAG. Its protein product is CASNRQGRSYE. In full, the CDR3 reads CASNRQGRSYEQYF.

Regarding this clone: The sequence runs out 3 residues before the end of the CDR3; the remainder is reconstructed from the germline J gene. This chain joins TRBV20-1 and TRBJ2-7, with 7 nucleotides matching TRBD1. This CDR3 has 15 residues. The V segment lost 6 bases and the J segment 0 bases; nucleotides outside the gene matches: 11. The germline V gene encodes CDR1 DFQATT and CDR2 SNEGSKA (reference sequence). CDR3 residues: CSATNRGSPSYEQYF. The sequenced CDR3 bases are TGCAGTGCCACGAACAGGGGATCCCCCTCCTACGAG.

In regard to this clone: The missing CDR3 end, 3 residues past where the read stops, is filled in from the germline J gene. The V and J genes are TRBV30 and TRBJ2-5; 7 bases match TRBD2. Germline CDR1 GTSNPN, CDR2 SVGIG (reference sequence). V dropped 0 bases and J dropped 4; count of bases not matched to a gene: 2. The CDR3 consists of 13 residues. The sequenced CDR3 bases are TGTGCCTGGAGTGTGCGGGGGAGAGAGACC. Encoded protein: CAWSVRGRET. The complete CDR3 sequence is CAWSVRGRETQYF.

Turning to this clone: Sequencing ends 3 residues short of the CDR3 end; the germline J gene provides the rest. The chain has TRBV7-9 and TRBJ2-7; no clear D gene. The CDR3 has 11 amino acids. Looked up from germline, CDR1 is SEHNR and CDR2 is FQNEAQ (reference sequence). With 4 bases removed from V and 5 bases from J, the gap between germline ends came to 6 bases. The CDR3 sequence is CASSSTDEQYF. Incomplete CDR3 DNA: TGTGCCAGCAGCTCAACAGACGAG.

With regard to this clone: The read terminates 3 residues before the CDR3 end, so the remaining end is supplied by the germline J gene. The chain joins TRBV18 to TRBJ1-1; 7 bases fit TRBD1. V was clipped by 3 bases and J by 5 bases; unmatched bases: 6. The CDR3 sequence is 14 residues long. In germline, CDR1 is KGHSH, CDR2 LQKENI. The sequenced part of the CDR3 DNA is TGTGCCAGCTCACCTGATGACAGGGTGACTGAA. This codes for CASSPDDRVTE. The whole CDR3 sequence reads CASSPDDRVTEAFF.

About this clone: The read terminates 3 residues ahead of where the CDR3 ends, so the germline J gene completes it. This chain links TRBV19 with TRBJ1-2; D is undetermined. Germline V gene data show CDR1 as LNHDA and CDR2 as SQIVND (reference sequence). The CDR3 length is 14 residues. The part of the CDR3 DNA that was read is TGTGCCACGTCGACTAGCGGGGTTTCCTACGAC. This gives the protein CATSTSGVSYD. In full, the CDR3 is CATSTSGVSYDYTF.

Regarding this clone: The CDR3 end falls 3 residues outside the read, so it is completed with the germline J gene. The V call is TRBV7-6, the J call TRBJ1-2; D is ambiguous. CDR1 is SGHVS, CDR2 FNYEAQ, per germline. The CDR3 is made up of 14 amino acids. The part of the CDR3 DNA that was read is TGTGCCAGCAGCTTAGCGACTAGCGGGAGGTTC. Amino acids: CASSLATSGRF. The whole CDR3 sequence reads CASSLATSGRFYTF.

A word on this clone: The missing CDR3 end, 3 residues past where the read stops, is filled in from the germline J gene. The V and J genes are TRBV7-9 and TRBJ2-7, with TRBD2 identical over 15 bases. CDR1 is SEHNR and CDR2 is FQNEAQ in the germline V gene (reference sequence). V gave up 6 bases and J gave up 5 bases; unmatched junction bases: 5. The CDR3 loop spans 15 amino acids. CDR3 residues: CASSRTSGRAHEQYF. CDR3 bases read: TGTGCCAGCAGTCGGACTAGCGGGAGGGCCCACGAG. Filled out from reference TRBV7-9 and TRBJ2-7, the complete variable domain reads DTGVSQNPRHKITKRGQNVTFRCDPISEHNRLYWYRQTLGQGPEFLTYFQNEAQLEKSRLLSDRFSAERPKGSFSTLEIQRTEQGDSAMYLCASSRTSGRAHEQYFGPGTRLTVT.

On this clone itself: The read halts 3 residues ahead of the CDR3 end, with the missing end drawn from the germline J gene. The chain has TRBV7-3 and TRBJ1-1; 9 nucleotides match TRBD1. The CDR3 is made up of 14 amino acids. The germline CDR1 and CDR2 sequences are SGHTA and FQGTGA. CDR3 protein: CASSPTGTGSEAFF. The sequenced CDR3 bases are TGTGCCAGCAGCCCCACCGGGACAGGGTCGGAA.

Regarding this clone: The read finishes 3 residues shy of the CDR3 end, and the germline J gene is used to complete it. This rearrangement joins TRBV7-6 to TRBJ2-3; perhaps TRBD2 as D (5 bases). The CDR3 runs 16 residues. V was cut by 5 bases and J by 4 bases, with 19 bases left in between. Germline lookup yields CDR1 SGHVS and CDR2 FNYEAQ. CDR3 bases read: TGTGCCAGCAGCGCGGGCCCTAGGATGTATCCAGATACG. It is translated as CASSAGPRMYPDT. The CDR3 reads in full as CASSAGPRMYPDTQYF.

On this clone: The CDR3 end is not reached by the read, which stops 3 residues before it; the germline J gene fills it in. The chain recombines TRBV30 with TRBJ1-5, with a weak D call TRBD1 (5 bases). The CDR3 is 15 residues long. The germline gives CDR1 GTSNPN, CDR2 SVGIG (reference sequence). The germline V and J ends were trimmed by 2 bases and 1 base, with 12 bases remaining between them. The part of the CDR3 DNA that was read is TGTGCCTGGAGTTTGGACACCAAGAGCAATCAGCCC. Amino acid sequence: CAWSLDTKSNQP. The full CDR3 protein reads CAWSLDTKSNQPQHF.

Worth noting for this clone: The sequenced fragment ends 3 residues before the CDR3 boundary, so the rest is inferred from the germline J gene. This rearrangement joins TRBV19 to TRBJ1-1; 9 nucleotides match TRBD1. Germline CDR1 reads LNHDA; CDR2 reads SQIVND (reference sequence). The CDR3 length is 16 residues. V shed 9 bases and J 2 bases; nucleotides not matched to a gene: 13. CDR3 residues: CASHPGQGLINTEAFF. The DNA read from the CDR3 is TGTGCCAGCCACCCGGGACAGGGTTTGATTAACACTGAA.

The CDR3 loop is CASSQGLAAGRGELFF. The sequenced part of the CDR3 DNA is TGCGCCAGCAGCCAGGGACTAGCGGCGGGTCGTGGGGAG. The chain recombines TRBV4-1 with TRBJ2-2; 11 positions agree with TRBD2. The sequenced fragment ends 3 residues before the CDR3 boundary, so the rest is inferred from the germline J gene. V dropped 3 bases and J dropped 8; count of bases not matched to a gene: 8. This CDR3 spans 16 amino acids. Germline V gives CDR1 MGHRA, CDR2 YSYEKL.

Note on this clone: The read gets to within 3 residues of the CDR3 end, and the germline J gene fills in the rest. The chain carries TRBV13 and TRBJ2-3; TRBD2 aligns across 9 bases. V dropped 2 bases and J dropped 1; count of bases not matched to a gene: 4. This CDR3 comprises 16 residues. Per germline, CDR1 PRHDT and CDR2 FYEKMQ (reference sequence). The CDR3 region is CASSLSAGGRTDTQYF. The CDR3 DNA, read in part, is TGTGCCAGCAGCTTATCGGCGGGAGGGCGCACAGATACG.

Of note for this clone: The read halts 3 residues ahead of the CDR3 end, with the missing end drawn from the germline J gene. The J gene is TRBJ2-3, the V gene TRBV19, with 13 bases fitting TRBD2. This CDR3 is built from 18 residues. Germline lookup yields CDR1 LNHDA and CDR2 SQIVND (reference sequence). J was trimmed by 5 bases and V by 5 bases; bases with no gene match: 13. The CDR3 sequence is CASSSETSGRARRDTQYF. The CDR3 bases that were read are TGTGCCAGTAGTTCCGAAACTAGCGGGAGGGCCCGGAGAGATACG.

A remark on this clone: The read ends 3 residues before the CDR3 terminus; that terminus is restored from the germline J gene. The chain couples TRBV28 to TRBJ1-4; weak D call: TRBD1 (5 bases). CDR3 size: 16 residues. Germline V CDR1 and CDR2: MDHEN, SYDVKM. Trimming took off 6 bases at V and 0 bases at J, with 14 bases between the two ends. The sequenced CDR3 bases are TGTGCCAGCAGGAGGATCCAGGGTGCAACTAATGAAAAA. This encodes CASRRIQGATNEK. The full-length CDR3 reads as CASRRIQGATNEKLFF.

On this clone: The read gets to within 3 residues of the CDR3 end, and the germline J gene fills in the rest. The rearrangement links TRBV6-1 to TRBJ2-1; 12 bases agree with TRBD2. CDR1 MNHNS and CDR2 SASEGT come from the germline V gene. This CDR3 contains 15 residues. The ends lost 3 bases at V and 7 bases at J; junction bases unmatched: 4. The CDR3 sequence: CASSETSGSSNEQFF. The part of the CDR3 DNA that was read is TGTGCCAGCAGTGAGACTAGCGGGAGTAGTAATGAG.

Details on this clone: Sequencing ends 3 residues short of the CDR3 end; the germline J gene provides the rest. V and J are TRBV19 and TRBJ2-2; 9 positions match TRBD2. The CDR3 has 15 residues. V was pared by 2 bases and J by 2 bases, with 0 bases of the junction left unmatched. Germline V gene lookup returns CDR1 LNHDA and CDR2 SQIVND (reference sequence). Partial CDR3 DNA: TGTGCCAGTAGTATACTAGCGGGAAACACCGGGGAG. Translating gives CASSILAGNTGE. The CDR3 as a whole reads CASSILAGNTGELFF. Drawing the rest from reference TRBV19 and TRBJ2-2, the complete variable domain is DGGITQSPKYLFRKEGQNVTLSCEQNLNHDAMYWYRQDPGQGLRLIYYSQIVNDFQKGDIAEGYSVSREKKESFPLTVTSAQKNPTAFYLCASSILAGNTGELFFGEGSRLTVL.

In regard to this clone: The CDR3 end falls 3 residues outside the read, so it is completed with the germline J gene. The chain is built from TRBV10-3 and TRBJ1-1, with D hard to call. The CDR3 has 12 residues. V was pared by 10 bases and J by 1 base, with 10 bases between. Germline V gene sequence: CDR1 ENHRY, CDR2 SYGVKD. The covered CDR3 bases are TGTGCCACCCGGTCTGGGAACACTGAA. Amino acids: CATRSGNTE. The whole CDR3 sequence is CATRSGNTEAFF.

Note on this clone: Sequencing ends 3 residues short of the CDR3 end; the germline J gene provides the rest. V gene TRBV19 combines with J gene TRBJ2-1; TRBD2 aligns across 10 bases. CDR1 and CDR2 (germline): LNHDA, SQIVND (reference sequence). With 3 bases clipped from V and 6 bases from J, the junction kept 8 bases outside the gene matches. The CDR3 spans 16 residues. The covered CDR3 bases are TGTGCCAGTAGTATGGGCCTAGCGGGAGCGGTCAATGAG. Encoded protein: CASSMGLAGAVNE. The entire CDR3 is CASSMGLAGAVNEQFF.

With regard to this clone: The read terminates 3 residues before the CDR3 end, so the remaining end is supplied by the germline J gene. J is TRBJ2-3 and V is TRBV5-6, with TRBD2 matching 12 bases. The CDR3 consists of 14 residues. CDR1 and CDR2 (germline): SGHDT, YYEEEE. This chain's CDR3 is CASSLGLAGETQYF. The DNA read from the CDR3 is TGTGCCAGCAGCTTGGGACTAGCGGGAGAGACG.

Remarks on this clone: The read ends 3 residues before the CDR3 terminus; that terminus is restored from the germline J gene. The chain carries TRBV6-2 or TRBV6-3 and TRBJ1-5; 7 bases align to TRBD1. CDR3 length: 14 amino acids. CDR1 is MNHEY, CDR2 SVGEGT, per germline. J lost 4 bases, V lost 5 bases, and 5 bases had no gene match. The CDR3 loop reads CASSAGTENQPQHF. The sequenced CDR3 bases are TGTGCCAGCAGTGCCGGGACAGAGAATCAGCCC.

With regard to this clone: Read coverage stops 3 residues before the CDR3 terminus; the germline J gene supplies the remainder. The rearrangement joins TRBV9 to TRBJ2-7, with TRBD2 matching over 7 bases. With V trimmed by 0 bases and J by 5 bases, 11 bases remained unmatched. Germline V lookup: CDR1 SGDLS, CDR2 YYNGEE. The CDR3 loop spans 16 amino acids. The DNA read from the CDR3 is TGTGCCAGCAGCGTAGCTACGCGGACTAGTCAGGACGAG. It yields the protein CASSVATRTSQDE. Given in full, the CDR3 is CASSVATRTSQDEQYF.

About this clone itself: The CDR3 end falls 3 residues outside the read, so it is completed with the germline J gene. The chain carries TRBV23-1 and TRBJ2-2; a possible D gene is TRBD1 (6 bases). TRBV23-1 is annotated as an ORF whose role is uncertain. The CDR3 contains 14 residues. Trimming stripped 8 bases from V and 3 bases from J, with 13 bases between. The covered CDR3 bases are TGCGCCAGCCCTGGGGCAGGGGACACCGGGGAG. Its translation: CASPGAGDTGE. The whole CDR3 is CASPGAGDTGELFF.

Of note for this clone: The DNA ends 3 residues before the CDR3 does, and the rest of the CDR3 is filled in from the germline J gene. The V call is TRBV5-1, the J call TRBJ1-2; D is uncertain. Trimming shortened V by 0 bases and J by 3 bases, and 12 bases separated the two germline ends. The CDR3 length is 15 residues. Germline V gene sequence: CDR1 SGHRS, CDR2 YFSETQ. The CDR3 DNA, read in part, is TGCGCCAGCAGCTTGGGGTCCGCACGGGACTATGGC. Residues: CASSLGSARDYG. The CDR3, in full, reads CASSLGSARDYGYTF.

Of note for this clone: The read gets to within 3 residues of the CDR3 end, and the germline J gene fills in the rest. V is TRBV18 and J is TRBJ1-2, with D possibly matching TRBD1 (5 bases). This CDR3 has 11 amino acids. Germline V gene data show CDR1 as KGHSH and CDR2 as LQKENI. The CDR3 DNA, read in part, is TGTGCCAGCTCACCGGGGGGTGAC. Its protein is CASSPGGD. The complete CDR3 protein is CASSPGGDYTF.

Comments on this clone: The missing CDR3 end, 3 residues past where the read stops, is filled in from the germline J gene. The chain has TRBV6-2 or TRBV6-3 and TRBJ1-2; D is unresolved. This CDR3 has 12 amino acids. Per germline, CDR1 MNHEY and CDR2 SVGEGT. The CDR3 is CASMGQSYDYTF. The covered CDR3 bases are TGTGCCAGCATGGGCCAGTCCTACGAC.